This T cell receptor beta chain derives from a study of CD8 T cells in ankylosing spondylitis. Study findings and constraints: Researchers report that disease-linked clones proved CD8+ and relatively rare in peripheral blood.

TCRdb ran MiXCR on the 5' RACE reads and lists one entry per CDR3 protein. The table records 200,000 to 250,000 distinct CDR3 sequences, about 10% of them present only once. This clonotype ranks as medium-sized. The antigen is not known. From germline, CDR1 is MGHDK and CDR2 SYGVNS. The ends were cut back, 9 bases at V and 0 bases at J, with 13 bases in the middle. The CDR3 consists of 14 residues. This receptor was obtained from a male donor with ankylosing spondylitis or in good health (not recorded which). This sequence joins TRBV25-1 and TRBJ2-3; no firm D call. The sample comprised blood, either unsorted or a sorted T cell fraction (not recorded which). CDR3 sequence (DNA): TGTGCCAGTACCAAGGAACCTAGCACAGATACGCAGTATTTT. Encoded protein: CASTKEPSTDTQYF. Together with reference TRBV25-1 and TRBJ2-3, the CDR3 gives the full variable domain: EADIYQTPRYLVIGTGKKITLECSQTMGHDKMYWYQQDPGMELHLIHYSYGVNSTEKGDLSSESTVSRIRTEHFPLTLESARPSHTSQYLCASTKEPSTDTQYFGPGTRLTVL.